The source of this TCR beta chain is a study of shared clonotypes between healthy human individuals. It was at deep level that the assay was run. 200 to 250 ng DNA, tens of thousands of T cell genomes, went into each sorted-subset replicate PCR. Clones were read by immunoSEQ multiplex PCR, and TCRdb kept only the in-frame ones, dropping some. The sample carries more than 2 million clones, around 95% recorded once. Details on this clone: Its antigen is unknown.

V gave up 4 bases and J gave up 0 bases, with 12 bases separating them. This CDR3 has 15 residues. Per germline, CDR1 LNHDA and CDR2 SQIVND (reference sequence). Study observations and caveats: The donor pool, a small one, limited the genetic and exposure-history diversity represented.

A split of CD4+ cells into CD45RA+ naive and CD45RA-negative memory subsets was performed. This sequence joins TRBV19 and TRBJ1-2; weak D call: TRBD1 (6 bases). The sequence came from a man younger than 35 in good health. The source material was naive CD4+ T cells sorted from blood. Subset: CD45RA+ positively selected. CDR3: CASSTPTGANYGYTF. In nucleotides, the CDR3 is TGTGCCAGTAGTACCCCGACAGGCGCTAACTATGGCTACACCTTC. The full variable domain, completed using reference TRBV19 and TRBJ1-2, is DGGITQSPKYLFRKEGQNVTLSCEQNLNHDAMYWYRQDPGQGLRLIYYSQIVNDFQKGDIAEGYSVSREKKESFPLTVTSAQKNPTAFYLCASSTPTGANYGYTFGSGTRLTVV.